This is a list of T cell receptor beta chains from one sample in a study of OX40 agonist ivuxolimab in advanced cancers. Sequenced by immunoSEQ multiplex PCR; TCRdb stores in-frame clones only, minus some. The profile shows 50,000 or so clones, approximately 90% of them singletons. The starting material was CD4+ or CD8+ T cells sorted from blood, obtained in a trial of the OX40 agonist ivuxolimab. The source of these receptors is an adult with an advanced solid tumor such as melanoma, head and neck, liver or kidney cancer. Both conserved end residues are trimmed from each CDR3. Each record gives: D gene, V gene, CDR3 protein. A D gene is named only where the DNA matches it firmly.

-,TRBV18,ASSPRTLRETQY
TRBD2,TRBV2,ASKRGASGPKNIQY
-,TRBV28,ASTGQSRSPLH
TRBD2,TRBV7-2,ASSRGLAARTDTQY
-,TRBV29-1,SVGPQPGAGEKLF
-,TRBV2,AASRVLFGELF
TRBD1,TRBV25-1,ASSSRQGSANYGYT
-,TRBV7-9,ASSAMIGDNEQF
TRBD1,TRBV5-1,ASSLAGTGAGNTEAF
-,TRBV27,ASSSPTYNEQF
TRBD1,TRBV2,ASSVGQGGDYGYT
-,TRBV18,ASSPRGGDGYT
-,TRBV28,ASRPLRGDYEQY
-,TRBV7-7,ASSPGQYYEQY
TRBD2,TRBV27,ASSFRRGARTDTQY
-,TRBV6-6,ASSYKGDTEAF
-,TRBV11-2,ASSLVNYGYT
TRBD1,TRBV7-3,ASSPGQGGYGYT
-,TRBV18,ASSHDRNYEQY
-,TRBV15,ATSRDRGARETQY
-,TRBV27,ASSFIQVDSNEQF
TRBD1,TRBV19,ASSLPGQGVYEQY
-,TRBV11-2,ASSFDRVWPLH
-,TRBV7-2,ASSLNLGGKGNEQY
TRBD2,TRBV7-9,ASSPSGSSAYEQY
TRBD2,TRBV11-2,ASSWGGLVLT